This TCR beta chain was sequenced for a study of metastatic and nonmetastatic thyroid tumors. About the research overall: Both malignant and benign thyroid patients supplied peripheral blood and tumor or nodule tissue samples, across which the repertoires of these patients were then compared.

No patient had received any treatment before thyroid surgery. TCRdb ran MiXCR on the PCR reads. The profile shows about 93,000 clones, roughly an eighth of them singletons. Germline-derived CDR1 and CDR2 are MNHEY and SVGEGT. The CDR3 runs to 13 residues. The J segment lost 2 bases and the V segment lost 10 bases, leaving 8 bases of the junction unmatched. Only a few counts were recorded for this clone. No conserved phenylalanine or tryptophan is present at the end of the CDR3, so a read error is the likely explanation. Sequencing used blood. The clonotype was recovered from a female donor with papillary thyroid cancer or a benign thyroid nodule (not recorded which). Some clones in this sample may be carry-over from other donors' samples. This chain links TRBV6-2 or TRBV6-3 with TRBJ2-7, with 7 bases fitting TRBD2. CDR3 loop: CAIAGLDAYEQYL. CDR3 bases: TGTGCCATCGCTGGACTAGATGCCTACGAGCAGTACCTC.